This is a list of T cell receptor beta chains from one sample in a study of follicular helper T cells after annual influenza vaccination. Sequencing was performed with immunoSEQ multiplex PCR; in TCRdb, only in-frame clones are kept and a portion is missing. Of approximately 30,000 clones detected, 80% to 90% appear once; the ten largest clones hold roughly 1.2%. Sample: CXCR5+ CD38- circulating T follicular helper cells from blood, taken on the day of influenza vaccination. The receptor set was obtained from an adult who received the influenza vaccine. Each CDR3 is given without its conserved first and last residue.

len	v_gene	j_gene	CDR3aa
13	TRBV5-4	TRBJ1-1	ASSDPGGRDTEAF
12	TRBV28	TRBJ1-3	ASSLLRGRNTIY
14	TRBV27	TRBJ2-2	ASRKPTGGLTGELF
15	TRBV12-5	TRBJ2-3	ASAYRTSGGGTDTQY
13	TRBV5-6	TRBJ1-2	ASSLTGGADYGYT
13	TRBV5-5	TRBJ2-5	ASSLAAGEGETQY
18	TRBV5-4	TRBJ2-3	ASSLASSSGRRQWVDTQY
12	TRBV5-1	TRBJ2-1	ASSLGTDYNEQF
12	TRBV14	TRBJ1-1	ASSPYRGVTEAF
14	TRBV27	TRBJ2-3	ASSFRLAINTDTQY
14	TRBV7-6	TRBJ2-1	ASSPDSGGTYNEQF
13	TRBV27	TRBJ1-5	ASSSGQVKNQPQH
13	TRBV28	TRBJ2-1	ASRGLGESYNEQF
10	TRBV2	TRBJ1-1	ASSERLLEAF
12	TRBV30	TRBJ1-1	AWRSTVGLTEAF
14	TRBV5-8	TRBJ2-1	ASSYSGTSGRGEQF
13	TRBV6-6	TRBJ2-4	ASSYSRLAKNIQY
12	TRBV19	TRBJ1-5	ATQVTGGNQPQH
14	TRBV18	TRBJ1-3	ASSPINKNSGNTIY
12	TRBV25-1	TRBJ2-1	ASSPAGGYNEQF
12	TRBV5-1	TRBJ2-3	ASRSGASTDTQY
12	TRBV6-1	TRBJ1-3	ASSEAYSGNTIY
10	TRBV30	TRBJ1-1	AWSVPYGEAF
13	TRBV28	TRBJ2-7	ASSLTGPTGGEQY
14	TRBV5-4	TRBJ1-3	ASSFTGAGFGNTIY
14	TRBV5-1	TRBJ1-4	ASSIRQQGTNEKLF
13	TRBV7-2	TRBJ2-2	ASSLAYGNAGELF
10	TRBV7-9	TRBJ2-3	ASSPTADTQY
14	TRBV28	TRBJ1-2	ASSLGGGGSNYGYT
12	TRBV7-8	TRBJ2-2	ASSLGTGTGELF
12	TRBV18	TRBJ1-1	ASSPDRESTEAF
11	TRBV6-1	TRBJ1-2	ASSNRANYGYT
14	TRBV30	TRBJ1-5	AWGTGGLTSNQPQH
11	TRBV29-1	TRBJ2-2	SVRTGNTGELF
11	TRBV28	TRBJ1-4	ASRSRGGLELF
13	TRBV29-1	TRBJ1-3	SVAGTEAAGNTIY
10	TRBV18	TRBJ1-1	ASSRMNTEAF
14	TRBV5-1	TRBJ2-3	ASSKADRDGTDTQY
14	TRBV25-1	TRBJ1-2	ASSEMGGTGGSGYT
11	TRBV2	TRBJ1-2	ASLLAEYYGYT
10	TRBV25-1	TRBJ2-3	ASSESQGLGY
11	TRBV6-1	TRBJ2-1	ASLTSLRGEQF
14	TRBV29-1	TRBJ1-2	SVNDRSGITNYGYT
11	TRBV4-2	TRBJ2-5	ASSQSGGETQY
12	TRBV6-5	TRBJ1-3	ASSYYRGMDTIY
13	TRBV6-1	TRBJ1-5	ASSDSPARRKPQH
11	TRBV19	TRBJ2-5	ASSIMARETQY
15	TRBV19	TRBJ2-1	ASSAASGRPGYNEQF
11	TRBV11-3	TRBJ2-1	ASSSGGGNEQF
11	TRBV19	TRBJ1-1	ASSTTSGERAF
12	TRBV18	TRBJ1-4	ASSRQTGREKLF
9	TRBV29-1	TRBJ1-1	SVGRNTEAF
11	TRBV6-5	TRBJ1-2	ASSSGANYGYT
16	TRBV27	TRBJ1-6	ASSRTGGKGGRNSPLH
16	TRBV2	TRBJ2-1	ASRRTSGYSSSYNEQF
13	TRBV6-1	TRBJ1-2	ASSSRDRGIYGYT
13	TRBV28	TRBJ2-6	ASMQGGTGANVLT